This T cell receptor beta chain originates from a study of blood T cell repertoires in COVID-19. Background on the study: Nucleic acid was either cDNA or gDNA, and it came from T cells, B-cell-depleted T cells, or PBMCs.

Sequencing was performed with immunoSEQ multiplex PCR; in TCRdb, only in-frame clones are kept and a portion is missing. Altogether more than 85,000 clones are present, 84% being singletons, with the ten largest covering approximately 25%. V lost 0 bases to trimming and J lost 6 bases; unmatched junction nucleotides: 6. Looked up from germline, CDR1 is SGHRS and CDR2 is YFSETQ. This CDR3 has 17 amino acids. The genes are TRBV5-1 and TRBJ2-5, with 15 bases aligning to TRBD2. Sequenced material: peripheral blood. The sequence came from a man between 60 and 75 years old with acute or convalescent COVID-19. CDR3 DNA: TGCGCCAGCAGCTTGGTTGGACTAGCGGGGGGGCTGAAGACCCAGTACTTC. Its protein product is CASSLVGLAGGLKTQYF.